This entry features one TCR beta chain sequence. The antigen remains undetermined. The CDR3 extends over 19 amino acids. Germline V gene lookup returns CDR1 SGHRS and CDR2 YFSETQ. The data belong to a study of T cells expressing NK-cell markers. Study details: It was from sorted CD3+CD56+NKG2C+, CD3+CD56+NKG2C- and CD3+CD56-NKG2C+ T cells that TCR beta repertoires came. Points from the study as a whole: Whether the expanded NKG2C+ T cell clones recognized HCMV remained unclear. A few donors' CD3+CD56-NKG2C+ cells were dominated by the same clonotypes.

Reprocessing the 5' RACE reads, TCRdb reports a single entry for every CDR3 protein and omits DNA. This listing includes roughly 390,000 distinct CDR3 sequences. V is TRBV5-1 and J is TRBJ2-1; as DNA is missing, the TRBD1 call by TCRdb cannot be tested. This TCR came from a woman aged 45-65 years in good health. The sequenced sample consisted of blood T cells: a sorted CD56 or NKG2C T cell subset, CD4+ or CD8+ T cells, or bulk PBMC T cells (not recorded which). This CDR3 is CASTMAGQFGARTYNEQFF.